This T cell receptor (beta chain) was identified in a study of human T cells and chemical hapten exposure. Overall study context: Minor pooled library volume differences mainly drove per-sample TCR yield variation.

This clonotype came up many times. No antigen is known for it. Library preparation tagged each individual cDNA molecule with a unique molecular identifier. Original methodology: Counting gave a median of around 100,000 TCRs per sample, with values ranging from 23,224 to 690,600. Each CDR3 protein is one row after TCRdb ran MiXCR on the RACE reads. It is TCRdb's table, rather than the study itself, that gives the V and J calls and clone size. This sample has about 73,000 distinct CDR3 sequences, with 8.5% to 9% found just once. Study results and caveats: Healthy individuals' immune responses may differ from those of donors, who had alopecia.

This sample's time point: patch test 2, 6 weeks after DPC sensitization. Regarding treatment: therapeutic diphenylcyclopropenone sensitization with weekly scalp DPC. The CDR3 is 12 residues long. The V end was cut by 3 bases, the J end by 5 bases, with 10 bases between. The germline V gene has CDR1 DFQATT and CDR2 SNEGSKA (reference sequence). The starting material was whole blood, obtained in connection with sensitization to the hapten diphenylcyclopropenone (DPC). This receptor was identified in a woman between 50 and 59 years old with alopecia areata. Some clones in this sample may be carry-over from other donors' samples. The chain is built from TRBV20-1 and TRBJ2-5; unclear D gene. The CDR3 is CSASHAAETQYF. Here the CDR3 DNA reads TGCAGTGCTAGCCACGCGGCTGAGACCCAGTACTTC.